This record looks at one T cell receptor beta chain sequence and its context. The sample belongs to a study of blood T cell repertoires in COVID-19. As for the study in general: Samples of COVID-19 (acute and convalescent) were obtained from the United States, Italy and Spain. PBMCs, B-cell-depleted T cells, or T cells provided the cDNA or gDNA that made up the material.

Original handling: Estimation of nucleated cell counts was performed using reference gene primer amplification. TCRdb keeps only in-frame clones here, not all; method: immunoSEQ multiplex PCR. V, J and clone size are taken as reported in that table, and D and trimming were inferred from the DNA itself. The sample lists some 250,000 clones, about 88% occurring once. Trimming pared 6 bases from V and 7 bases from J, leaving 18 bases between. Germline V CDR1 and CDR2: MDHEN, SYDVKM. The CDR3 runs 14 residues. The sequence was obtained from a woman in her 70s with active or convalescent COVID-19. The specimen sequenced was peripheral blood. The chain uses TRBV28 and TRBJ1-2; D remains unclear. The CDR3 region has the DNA TGTGCCAGCAGGGTCCTTCGAGGGTCCCTTGGCTACACCTTC. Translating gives CASRVLRGSLGYTF.